Listed below are T cell receptor beta chains from one sample, sequenced in a study of T cell responses to AZD1222 COVID-19 vaccine. Repertoires were generated with immunoSEQ multiplex PCR, while TCRdb's copy carries only in-frame clones and drops some. The sample yields about 53,000 clones, around 85% seen once. The source material was peripheral blood, sampled on day 0 of AZD1222 vaccination. These receptors all stem from an adult in good health. Both conserved end residues are trimmed from each CDR3. Fields, in order: D gene, J gene, V gene, CDR3 protein. D genes are given only for firm matches.

D gene: -; J gene: TRBJ1-5; V gene: TRBV7-9; CDR3 protein: ASSPGFDQPQH
D gene: TRBD1; J gene: TRBJ2-7; V gene: TRBV4-1; CDR3 protein: ASSPGQDGRRQD
D gene: -; J gene: TRBJ1-1; V gene: TRBV11-3; CDR3 protein: ASSARGRRAQAEAF
D gene: -; J gene: TRBJ1-3; V gene: TRBV30; CDR3 protein: AWSVLAASSGNTIY
D gene: -; J gene: TRBJ2-5; V gene: TRBV11-2; CDR3 protein: ASSRGQLQETQY
D gene: -; J gene: TRBJ2-1; V gene: TRBV12-5; CDR3 protein: ASGLPLRYNEQF
D gene: TRBD1; J gene: TRBJ1-2; V gene: TRBV25-1; CDR3 protein: ASSEFADRENYGYT
D gene: -; J gene: TRBJ1-2; V gene: TRBV18; CDR3 protein: ASSPRQANEHGYT
D gene: -; J gene: TRBJ2-1; V gene: TRBV9; CDR3 protein: ASSGGTYNEQF
D gene: -; J gene: TRBJ1-2; V gene: TRBV6-5; CDR3 protein: ASSYQEENYGYT
D gene: -; J gene: TRBJ1-1; V gene: TRBV11-1; CDR3 protein: ASSLALRKGLTEAF
D gene: -; J gene: TRBJ1-1; V gene: TRBV7-9; CDR3 protein: ASSLAAFFTNTEAF
D gene: -; J gene: TRBJ2-4; V gene: TRBV19; CDR3 protein: ASSITSVVSAKNIQY
D gene: TRBD1; J gene: TRBJ2-2; V gene: TRBV4-2; CDR3 protein: ASKRTGAQGAGELF
D gene: -; J gene: TRBJ1-1; V gene: TRBV19; CDR3 protein: ASVFTETNTEAF
D gene: -; J gene: TRBJ1-1; V gene: TRBV5-1; CDR3 protein: ASSLSQGKSEAF
D gene: -; J gene: TRBJ2-5; V gene: TRBV19; CDR3 protein: ASRSDTQETQY
D gene: -; J gene: TRBJ2-1; V gene: TRBV6-6; CDR3 protein: ASSHSPGNEQF
D gene: TRBD1; J gene: TRBJ1-5; V gene: TRBV28; CDR3 protein: ASSLGTGDQPQH
D gene: -; J gene: TRBJ2-4; V gene: TRBV10-2; CDR3 protein: ASSETFGIAKNIQY
D gene: TRBD2; J gene: TRBJ2-5; V gene: TRBV7-6; CDR3 protein: ASSLVAGGLPETQY
D gene: -; J gene: TRBJ1-6; V gene: TRBV11-2; CDR3 protein: ASSLVNSPLH
D gene: -; J gene: TRBJ1-6; V gene: TRBV4-1; CDR3 protein: ASSQEGPNNSPLH
D gene: -; J gene: TRBJ1-1; V gene: TRBV30; CDR3 protein: AWSIWKNTEAF
D gene: TRBD2; J gene: TRBJ2-7; V gene: TRBV20-1; CDR3 protein: SASSPSGSVDEQY
D gene: -; J gene: TRBJ2-1; V gene: TRBV19; CDR3 protein: ASSIGEEQF
D gene: TRBD2; J gene: TRBJ2-3; V gene: TRBV18; CDR3 protein: ASSPRGASGTDTQY
D gene: -; J gene: TRBJ2-1; V gene: TRBV7-6; CDR3 protein: ASSLMQTLGNEQF
D gene: -; J gene: TRBJ2-1; V gene: TRBV5-4; CDR3 protein: ASSKIGGRSYNEQF
D gene: -; J gene: TRBJ1-6; V gene: TRBV7-2; CDR3 protein: ASSSGTNNSPLH
D gene: TRBD1; J gene: TRBJ2-7; V gene: TRBV27; CDR3 protein: ASSLSIYGTGTGSYEQY